A selection of T cell receptor beta chains follows, all from one sample in a study of control samples from healthy donors and cancer patients. Clones were sequenced by immunoSEQ multiplex PCR, and TCRdb holds only the in-frame ones, with some missing. Here the sample spans roughly 120,000 clones, approximately 95% being singletons. The sample was blood. Receptor source: a man between 25 and 39 years old in good health. CDR3s include the opening cysteine and the closing phenylalanine or tryptophan. Fields, in order: V gene, D gene, clone size, J gene, CDR3 protein, CDR3 DNA. D genes are given only for firm matches. Size is stated for part of the rows, as once, few or many counts, or as a class when the clone is expanded.

V: TRBV2
D: TRBD1
size: .
J: TRBJ2-3
CDR3: CASDGQAHGPQYF
DNA: TGTGCCAGCGACGGACAGGCCCATGGGCCCCAGTATTTT

V: TRBV10-3
D: TRBD1
size: .
J: TRBJ2-7
CDR3: CAISERGRDRVFYEQYF
DNA: TGTGCCATCAGTGAGAGAGGTCGGGACAGGGTATTTTACGAGCAGTACTTC

V: TRBV18
D: TRBD1
size: .
J: TRBJ2-7
CDR3: CASSPRRGQGLSYEQYF
DNA: TGTGCCAGCTCACCGCGTCGGGGACAGGGGCTCTCCTACGAGCAGTACTTC

V: TRBV30
D: .
size: .
J: TRBJ2-7
CDR3: CAWDEGRGYEQYF
DNA: TGTGCCTGGGATGAGGGCAGGGGCTACGAGCAGTACTTC

V: TRBV5-5
D: .
size: .
J: TRBJ1-4
CDR3: CASSLIGQSNEKLFF
DNA: TGTGCCAGCAGCCTAATCGGACAGAGTAATGAAAAACTGTTTTTT

V: TRBV2
D: .
size: .
J: TRBJ2-7
CDR3: CASRPGFFNYEQYF
DNA: TGTGCCAGCAGGCCGGGCTTTTTCAACTACGAGCAGTACTTC

V: TRBV15
D: .
size: .
J: TRBJ2-7
CDR3: CATSNTHNEGHEQYF
DNA: TGTGCCACCAGCAACACGCATAATGAGGGCCACGAGCAGTACTTC

V: TRBV18
D: .
size: .
J: TRBJ1-2
CDR3: CASSRDSQYGYTF
DNA: TGTGCCAGCTCACGGGATTCTCAATATGGCTACACCTTC

V: TRBV10-3
D: .
size: .
J: TRBJ1-1
CDR3: CAIRENTEAFF
DNA: TGTGCCATCAGGGAGAACACTGAAGCTTTCTTT

V: TRBV3-1/TRBV3-2
D: TRBD1
size: .
J: TRBJ2-5
CDR3: CASSFRLRQGGEETQYF
DNA: TGTGCCAGCAGCTTCCGGCTACGACAGGGGGGCGAAGAGACCCAGTACTTC

V: TRBV5-1
D: TRBD1
size: .
J: TRBJ2-7
CDR3: CASSLPGQGVYEQYF
DNA: TGCGCCAGCAGCTTGCCAGGACAGGGGGTCTACGAGCAGTACTTC

V: TRBV19
D: .
size: .
J: TRBJ2-7
CDR3: CASSFRDGPYEQYF
DNA: TGTGCCAGTAGCTTCCGGGACGGGCCCTACGAGCAGTACTTC

V: TRBV2
D: .
size: once
J: TRBJ1-6
CDR3: CASSSSPAGGNSPLHF
DNA: .

V: TRBV18
D: TRBD1
size: .
J: TRBJ1-2
CDR3: CASSPLSGQNSANYGYTF
DNA: TGTGCCAGCTCACCGTTGTCGGGACAGAATTCAGCTAACTATGGCTACACCTTC

V: TRBV19
D: .
size: .
J: TRBJ1-5
CDR3: CASSIKGRSFSNQPQHF
DNA: TGTGCCAGTAGTATCAAGGGCAGGAGTTTTAGCAATCAGCCCCAGCATTTT

V: TRBV14
D: .
size: .
J: TRBJ2-7
CDR3: CASSQSYEQYF
DNA: TGTGCCAGCAGCCAGTCATACGAGCAGTACTTC

V: TRBV5-1
D: .
size: once
J: TRBJ1-5
CDR3: CASSSQEGQPQHF
DNA: TGCGCCAGCAGCTCTCAGGAGGGGCAGCCCCAGCATTTT

V: TRBV5-1
D: .
size: once
J: TRBJ2-5
CDR3: CASSLEDPQAETQYF
DNA: TGCGCCAGCAGCTTAGAGGACCCTCAAGCCGAGACCCAGTACTTC

V: TRBV12-5
D: .
size: .
J: TRBJ1-3
CDR3: CASGLVLSGNTIYF
DNA: TGTGCTAGTGGTTTGGTTCTCTCTGGAAACACCATATATTTT

V: TRBV6-4
D: TRBD1
size: .
J: TRBJ2-2
CDR3: CASSKTGTGELFF
DNA: TGTGCCAGCAGCAAGACAGGGACCGGGGAGCTGTTTTTT

V: TRBV9
D: .
size: once
J: TRBJ2-5
CDR3: CASSVATEWRRETQYF
DNA: TGTGCCAGCAGCGTAGCGACAGAGTGGCGAAGAGAGACCCAGTACTTC

V: TRBV6-5
D: .
size: .
J: TRBJ1-4
CDR3: CASSYSGAEKLFF
DNA: TGTGCCAGCAGTTACTCAGGGGCCGAAAAACTGTTTTTT

V: TRBV6-6
D: .
size: .
J: TRBJ1-4
CDR3: CASTPGGQNEKLFF
DNA: TGTGCCAGCACCCCAGGCGGGCAAAATGAAAAACTGTTTTTT

V: TRBV11-3
D: .
size: .
J: TRBJ2-5
CDR3: CASSKLSGETQYF
DNA: TGTGCCAGCAGTAAATTATCGGGAGAGACCCAGTACTTC

V: TRBV12-3/TRBV12-4
D: .
size: .
J: TRBJ2-1
CDR3: CASSLLAYNEQFF
DNA: TGTGCCAGCAGCCTCTTAGCCTACAATGAGCAGTTCTTC

V: TRBV5-1
D: .
size: .
J: TRBJ2-1
CDR3: CASSQTGHKKNNEQFF
DNA: TGCGCCAGCAGCCAAACGGGACACAAAAAGAACAATGAGCAGTTCTTC

V: TRBV4-2
D: .
size: .
J: TRBJ2-7
CDR3: CASSHRLGQSEQYF
DNA: TGTGCCAGCAGCCATAGACTAGGTCAGAGCGAGCAGTACTTC

V: TRBV27
D: TRBD1
size: .
J: TRBJ1-1
CDR3: CASRSDRMNTEAFF
DNA: TGTGCCAGCAGATCGGACAGGATGAACACTGAAGCTTTCTTT

V: TRBV2
D: .
size: .
J: TRBJ1-5
CDR3: CASRGGRGSNQPQHF
DNA: TGTGCCAGCAGGGGGGGCAGGGGTAGCAATCAGCCCCAGCATTTT

V: TRBV7-2
D: TRBD1
size: .
J: TRBJ1-3
CDR3: CASTHRGASGNTIYF
DNA: TGTGCCAGCACCCACAGGGGGGCCTCTGGAAACACCATATATTTT

V: TRBV2
D: .
size: .
J: TRBJ1-4
CDR3: CASSPLTTNEKLFF
DNA: TGTGCCAGCTCCCCCTTAACAACTAATGAAAAACTGTTTTTT

V: TRBV19
D: TRBD1
size: .
J: TRBJ2-7
CDR3: CASSMGTASYEQYF
DNA: TGTGCCAGTAGTATGGGGACAGCCTCCTACGAGCAGTACTTC

V: TRBV9
D: .
size: .
J: TRBJ2-5
CDR3: CASSIGPYKETQYF
DNA: TGTGCCAGCAGTATTGGGCCTTATAAAGAGACCCAGTACTTC

V: TRBV6-5
D: .
size: .
J: TRBJ2-1
CDR3: CASSYKGREYNEQFF
DNA: TGTGCCAGCAGTTACAAAGGCAGGGAATACAATGAGCAGTTCTTC

V: TRBV27
D: .
size: .
J: TRBJ2-7
CDR3: CASSAQVRPMEQYF
DNA: TGTGCCAGCAGCGCTCAGGTGCGCCCCATGGAGCAGTACTTC

V: TRBV11-2
D: .
size: .
J: TRBJ1-1
CDR3: CASSSGQLNTEAFF
DNA: TGTGCCAGCAGCTCCGGACAGCTGAACACTGAAGCTTTCTTT

V: TRBV5-5
D: .
size: .
J: TRBJ2-1
CDR3: CASSLGGASPYNEQFF
DNA: TGTGCCAGCAGCTTGGGCGGGGCTAGCCCCTACAATGAGCAGTTCTTC

V: TRBV5-4
D: TRBD1
size: .
J: TRBJ2-6
CDR3: CASSLLTGNSGANVLTF
DNA: TGTGCCAGCAGCCTGCTGACAGGGAACTCTGGGGCCAACGTCCTGACTTTC

V: TRBV6-2/TRBV6-3
D: TRBD1
size: .
J: TRBJ1-5
CDR3: CASSNFQTGAQPQHF
DNA: TGTGCCAGCAGCAACTTCCAGACAGGGGCTCAGCCCCAGCATTTT

V: TRBV30
D: TRBD1
size: .
J: TRBJ2-7
CDR3: CAWDTGDYEQYF
DNA: TGTGCCTGGGATACAGGGGACTACGAGCAGTACTTC

V: TRBV4-1
D: .
size: .
J: TRBJ2-1
CDR3: CASSHGDPGYEQFF
DNA: TGCGCCAGCAGCCACGGGGACCCGGGCTATGAGCAGTTCTTC

V: TRBV27
D: .
size: once
J: TRBJ1-2
CDR3: CASSSGQNYGYTF
DNA: TGTGCCAGCAGTTCAGGACAGAACTATGGCTACACCTTC

V: TRBV15
D: TRBD2
size: .
J: TRBJ2-7
CDR3: CATSNSGGRYEQYF
DNA: TGTGCCACCAGCAATAGCGGGGGGCGCTACGAGCAGTACTTC

V: TRBV27
D: .
size: once
J: TRBJ1-1
CDR3: CASSLLGDVAFF
DNA: TGTGCCAGCAGTTTATTAGGGGATGTAGCTTTCTTT

V: TRBV19
D: TRBD1
size: few
J: TRBJ1-1
CDR3: CASSVDRGGYAFF
DNA: TGTGCCAGTAGTGTCGACAGGGGAGGATATGCTTTCTTT

V: TRBV18
D: TRBD1
size: .
J: TRBJ1-1
CDR3: CASSSSQGSTEAFF
DNA: TGTGCCAGCTCATCCTCACAGGGGAGCACTGAAGCTTTCTTT

V: TRBV7-7
D: .
size: few
J: TRBJ2-2
CDR3: CASSVQLTGELFF
DNA: TGTGCTAGCAGCGTACAGCTAACCGGGGAGCTGTTTTTT

V: TRBV9
D: .
size: .
J: TRBJ1-2
CDR3: CASSPGRTAGYTF
DNA: TGTGCCAGCAGCCCCGGCAGGACGGCTGGCTACACCTTC

V: TRBV5-1
D: .
size: .
J: TRBJ2-7
CDR3: CASSSTPGEQYF
DNA: TGCGCCAGCAGCTCCACCCCAGGTGAGCAGTACTTC

V: TRBV6-5
D: .
size: once
J: TRBJ1-1
CDR3: CALGRTPYTEAFF
DNA: TGTGCCCTCGGGAGGACACCTTACACTGAAGCTTTCTTT

V: TRBV7-7
D: .
size: .
J: TRBJ2-5
CDR3: CASSLMIRPRAGRQETQYF
DNA: TGTGCTAGCAGCTTAATGATCCGTCCGCGTGCGGGGAGACAAGAAACCCAGTACTTC

V: TRBV5-6
D: .
size: .
J: TRBJ2-7
CDR3: CASSLSGMQYF
DNA: TGTGCCAGCAGCTTGAGTGGAATGCAGTACTTC

V: TRBV11-3
D: TRBD2
size: .
J: TRBJ2-1
CDR3: CASSLSGGAAYEQFF
DNA: TGTGCCAGCAGCCTTAGCGGGGGGGCGGCGTACGAGCAGTTCTTC

V: TRBV28
D: TRBD1
size: .
J: TRBJ1-2
CDR3: CASSLPRGRLYGYTF
DNA: TGTGCCAGCAGTTTACCCAGGGGGCGCTTGTATGGCTACACCTTC